The sequence of this TCR beta chain was determined in a study of blood T cell repertoires in COVID-19. Study information: The United States, Italy and Spain supplied acute and convalescent COVID-19 samples. The analysed material was cDNA or gDNA that came from T cells, B-cell-depleted T cells, or PBMCs.

As processed by the authors: Estimates of nucleated cell counts were drawn from the amplification of reference gene primers. Repertoires were generated with immunoSEQ multiplex PCR, while TCRdb's copy carries only in-frame clones and drops some. V and J calls and clone size follow that table, whereas D and trimming were derived from the DNA. The table lists tens of thousands of clones, around 84% of them singletons. The sequenced material came from peripheral blood. This TCR was sampled from a human donor in a cohort sampled during active COVID-19.

CDR3 nucleotides: TGTGCCAGCAGTTTCCTGCGCGGGACCAGAAGGGGACGGGCGAACACTGAAGCTTTCTTT. Translating gives CASSFLRGTRRGRANTEAFF. The chain recombines TRBV28 with TRBJ1-1; D is possibly TRBD1 (5 bases). V was shortened by 3 bases and J by 1 base, with 27 bases between the two germline ends. Germline V CDR1 and CDR2: MDHEN, SYDVKM. The CDR3 consists of 20 residues.